Below are 20 T cell receptor beta chains sequenced from a single sample in a study of T cells in Graves' hyperthyroidism and ophthalmopathy. Researchers took RNA transcripts and amplified the TCR beta CDR3 regions from them. The HTBI primer set drove a first-round RT-PCR of the TCR CDR3. From the multiplex PCR reads, TCRdb called clonotypes with MiXCR, one entry per CDR3 protein. Of about 290,000 distinct CDR3 sequences in the sample, approximately 17% were seen once. Sequencing was performed on blood. Every receptor here comes from a woman aged 60 to 75 with Graves' ophthalmopathy.

There are many counts of this clonotype. The rearrangement joins TRBV6-1 to TRBJ1-1, with D unclear. V was pared by 5 bases and J by 0 bases, with 4 bases between. This CDR3 is built from 12 residues. Looked up from germline, CDR1 is MNHNS and CDR2 is SASEGT. The CDR3 loop is CASSKMNTEAFF. The CDR3, as DNA: TGTGCCAGCAGTAAGATGAACACTGAAGCTTTCTTT.

This clonotype has only a few counts. The chain combines TRBV6-1 with TRBJ2-1; 8 bases are a match to TRBD1. The V gene end was trimmed by 8 bases and the J gene end by 4 bases; junction bases not matched to a gene: 13. Per the germline V gene, CDR1 is MNHNS and CDR2 is SASEGT. This CDR3 is built from 16 residues. The DNA of the CDR3 is TGTGCCAGCGCAGACACGGGACAGGCGAGATACAATGAGCAGTTCTTC. As protein: CASADTGQARYNEQFF.

This clonotype has a handful of counts. This chain connects TRBV5-6 to TRBJ2-7; D uncertain. The germline V gene has CDR1 SGHDT and CDR2 YYEEEE. The germline V and J ends were trimmed by 2 bases and 2 bases, with 8 bases remaining between them. The CDR3 is 13 residues long. CDR3 bases: TGTGCCAGCAGCTTTGGTAAAGCCTACGAGCAGTACTTC. This encodes CASSFGKAYEQYF.

The chain uses TRBV5-1 and TRBJ2-3; 9 positions match TRBD1. V trimming: 4 bases; J trimming: 3 bases; junction bases outside the gene matches: 9. The CDR3 sequence is 16 residues long. CDR1 is SGHRS, CDR2 YFSETQ, per germline. The CDR3 region has the DNA TGCGCCAGCAGCGTAGACAGGGGGGAGATAACAGATACGCAGTATTTT. Protein: CASSVDRGEITDTQYF.

This clonotype appeared many times. This sequence joins TRBV5-1 and TRBJ1-1; tentatively, D is TRBD1 (5 bases). The germline V gene has CDR1 SGHRS and CDR2 YFSETQ. CDR3 size: 15 residues. V gave up 1 base and J gave up 2 bases, with 12 bases separating them. The CDR3 sequence is CASSLIQGGNTEAFF. CDR3 nucleotide sequence: TGCGCCAGCAGCTTGATCCAGGGCGGTAACACTGAAGCTTTCTTT.

This clonotype was detected ten times or more. The chain is built from TRBV10-3 and TRBJ2-1, with TRBD2 matching 7 bases. The junction had 6 bases not matched to a gene; V was cut back by 0 bases and J by 4 bases. The CDR3 is 16 amino acids. Germline assignment: CDR1 ENHRY and CDR2 SYGVKD. CDR3 DNA sequence: TGTGCCATCAGTGAGTCGGGAGCGGGGTATTACAATGAGCAGTTCTTC. Residues: CAISESGAGYYNEQFF.

This clonotype has ten or more counts. V usage is TRBV5-1 and J usage is TRBJ2-7, with a possible D match to TRBD2 (6 bases). Germline V gene lookup returns CDR1 SGHRS and CDR2 YFSETQ. CDR3 length equals 12 residues. Trimming removed 2 bases from V and 4 bases from J, with 7 bases in between. This CDR3 reads CASSFAGYEQYF. Here the CDR3 DNA reads TGCGCCAGCAGCTTCGCGGGATACGAGCAGTACTTC.

This clonotype came up a few times. J is TRBJ2-3 and V is TRBV11-2; perhaps TRBD2 as D (5 bases). Trimming cost V 1 base and J 6 bases, with 11 bases left between them. This CDR3 comprises 14 residues. Germline lookup yields CDR1 SGHAT and CDR2 FQNNGV. CDR3 sequence reads: CASSLGPSGDTQYF. Here the CDR3 DNA reads TGTGCCAGCAGCTTAGGGCCATCGGGGGATACGCAGTATTTT.

The CDR3, as DNA: TGTGCCAGCAGCCAAGGGCTCAGGGACACCGGGGAGCTGTTTTTT. Translated: CASSQGLRDTGELFF. The V call is TRBV3-2, the J call TRBJ2-2; the D call of TRBD1 is as the table states it, not checked on the DNA. TRBV3-2 is termed a pseudogene. There are 15 residues in the CDR3.

This clonotype was found many times. The chain joins TRBV20-1 to TRBJ2-7; D may be TRBD2 (5 bases). Germline V CDR1 and CDR2: DFQATT, SNEGSKA (reference sequence). V dropped 3 bases and J dropped 5 bases, with 8 bases sitting between them. CDR3 length: 11 residues. CDR3 sequence (DNA): TGCAGTGCTAGGAGGGTCCACGAGCAGTACTTC. Protein product: CSARRVHEQYF.

The chain links TRBV5-1 to TRBJ1-6; tentative D call: TRBD1 (5 bases). The CDR3 runs 14 residues. Per the germline V gene, CDR1 is SGHRS and CDR2 is YFSETQ. Trimming shortened V by 0 bases and J by 9 bases, and 10 bases separated the two germline ends. The chain's CDR3 is CASSLEATGSPLHF. CDR3 bases: TGCGCCAGCAGCTTGGAGGCTACAGGTTCACCCCTCCACTTT.

This clonotype was found a few times. The J gene is TRBJ2-1, the V gene TRBV24-1; the D gene could be TRBD1 or TRBD2 (6 bases each). The CDR3 runs to 15 residues. Germline CDR1 is KGHDR and CDR2 is SFDVKD. Deletions cut 4 bases from V and 10 bases from J, with 19 bases between. Written as DNA, the CDR3 is TGTGCCACCAGTGAACCGGGTGGGGGCGGGAAGGAGCAGTTCTTC. This translates into CATSEPGGGGKEQFF.

The genes are TRBV6-1 and TRBJ1-3; TRBD1 might be the D (6 bases). V dropped 0 bases and J dropped 4 bases, with 13 bases sitting between them. Germline V gene sequence: CDR1 MNHNS, CDR2 SASEGT. The CDR3 is 16 residues long. The CDR3 protein is CASSEAVGTSGNTIYF. CDR3 DNA: TGTGCCAGCAGTGAAGCGGTCGGGACATCCGGAAACACCATATATTTT.

This clonotype appeared many times. This rearrangement joins TRBV12-3 or TRBV12-4 to TRBJ2-1, with TRBD2 matching over 10 bases. With 7 bases clipped from V and 2 bases from J, the junction kept 5 bases outside the gene matches. The CDR3 length is 15 residues. CDR3 nucleotide sequence: TGTGCCAGCACCCCTAGCGGGAGAACCTACAATGAGCAGTTCTTC. Its translation: CASTPSGRTYNEQFF.

This clonotype was seen repeatedly, ten times or more. The genes are TRBV14 and TRBJ2-7, with D hard to call. V dropped 3 bases and J dropped 4 bases, with 4 bases sitting between them. Looked up from germline, CDR1 is SGHDN and CDR2 is FVKESK. This CDR3 comprises 11 residues. Here the CDR3 DNA reads TGTGCCAGCAGCCATGGTTACGAGCAGTACTTC. Encoded protein: CASSHGYEQYF.

A few counts support this clonotype. The chain carries TRBV19 and TRBJ2-1; no reliable D call. The CDR3 runs to 16 residues. Germline assignment: CDR1 LNHDA and CDR2 SQIVND (reference sequence). Trimming cost V 2 bases and J 3 bases, with 14 bases left between them. The CDR3 nucleotides are TGTGCCAGTAGTATAATAGACCGCGACCTCTACAATGAGCAGTTCTTC. It translates to CASSIIDRDLYNEQFF.

J is TRBJ2-6 and V is TRBV6-1; perhaps D is TRBD1 or TRBD2 (5 bases each). Trimming cost V 3 bases and J 4 bases, with 16 bases left between them. CDR1 is MNHNS and CDR2 is SASEGT in the germline V gene. The CDR3 sequence is 17 residues long. The CDR3 sequence is CASSDSVWGSGANVLTF. The CDR3 DNA is TGTGCCAGCAGTGATAGTGTGTGGGGGAGCGGGGCCAACGTCCTGACTTTC.

V usage is TRBV24-1 and J usage is TRBJ2-5; 7 bases are a match to TRBD2. Per the germline V gene, CDR1 is KGHDR and CDR2 is SFDVKD. This CDR3 is 13 amino acids long. Trimming removed 5 bases from V and 5 bases from J; junction bases left unmatched: 4. CDR3 bases: TGTGCCACCAGTGGGACTAGTCGGGAGACCCAGTACTTC. As protein: CATSGTSRETQYF.

This clonotype was recorded many times. The CDR3 bases are TGTGCCAGCATTTTTGGACAGATGTACAATGAGCAGTTCTTC. Protein product: CASIFGQMYNEQFF. The genes are TRBV6-1 and TRBJ2-1, with D perhaps TRBD1 (6 bases). Trimming took 7 bases from V and 4 from J, leaving 14 bases between them. CDR1 is MNHNS, CDR2 SASEGT, per germline. The CDR3 extends over 14 amino acids.

This clonotype was seen at least ten times. The chain links TRBV2 to TRBJ1-5; no clear D gene. Trimming shortened V by 0 bases and J by 8 bases, and 14 bases separated the two germline ends. The V gene's germline CDR1 is SNHLY and CDR2 FYNNEI. This CDR3 has 15 residues. For the CDR3, the DNA is TGTGCCAGCAGTGAAGCTGTGGTGAACGGGGAGCCCCAGCATTTT. Its protein product is CASSEAVVNGEPQHF.